Presented here are 32 T cell receptor beta chains from one specimen sequenced in a study of PD-1 blockade in classical Hodgkin lymphoma. The data were produced by immunoSEQ multiplex PCR, yet TCRdb's version contains in-frame clones alone and is incomplete. The data show 95,000 to 100,000 clones, 75% to 90% seen once. Every patient relapsed after autologous stem cell transplantation, and brentuximab vedotin exposure varied. This specimen consisted of peripheral blood mononuclear cells (PBMCs), obtained before the second cycle of nivolumab. Receptors were obtained from a human donor with classical Hodgkin lymphoma.

The chain has TRBV4-1 and TRBJ2-7; D call uncertain. Trimming removed 4 bases at V and 3 bases at J, with 10 bases between. The CDR3 spans 13 residues. Per germline, CDR1 MGHRA and CDR2 YSYEKL. CDR3 DNA: TGCGCCAGCAGCCTTCAAGATCGCTACGAGCAGTACTTC. It translates to CASSLQDRYEQYF.

The CDR3 DNA sequence: TGTGCCAGCAGGGGGGACAGGCGGTCTGAGCAGTTCTTC. Residues: CASRGDRRSEQFF. V and J are TRBV6-1 and TRBJ2-1; 8 bases align to TRBD1. Germline CDR1 is MNHNS and CDR2 is SASEGT. V lost 6 bases and J lost 9; bases outside the gene matches: 7. This CDR3 has 13 residues.

This clone was recorded once. V gene TRBV4-3 combines with J gene TRBJ1-1; a weak D match, TRBD1 (5 bases). CDR1 and CDR2 from the germline V gene are LGHNA and YSLEER. The CDR3 runs to 14 residues. Trimming stripped 4 bases from V and 4 bases from J, with 13 bases between. CDR3 amino acids: CASSLALGATEAFF. In DNA form, the CDR3 reads TGCGCCAGCAGCCTGGCCCTCGGGGCCACTGAAGCTTTCTTT.

The chain couples TRBV7-6 to TRBJ2-3; D remains ambiguous. Trimming removed 1 base at V and 8 bases at J, with 16 bases between. Germline lookup yields CDR1 SGHVS and CDR2 FNYEAQ. The CDR3 sequence is 15 residues long. In nucleotides, the CDR3 is TGTGCCAGCAGCTTAGAAGACACGGACGGTGGTACGCAGTATTTT. It codes for CASSLEDTDGGTQYF.

The V gene is TRBV4-3, the J gene TRBJ2-3; D is uncertain. Trimming left V 0 bases short and J 5 bases short, with 12 bases between. Germline values: CDR1 LGHNA, CDR2 YSLEER. The CDR3 runs to 15 residues. CDR3 loop: CASSQDQLGGDTQYF. The CDR3 DNA follows: TGCGCCAGCAGCCAAGATCAACTGGGCGGAGATACGCAGTATTTT.

The V and J genes are TRBV7-2 and TRBJ1-5; no definite D call. Germline V lookup: CDR1 SGHTA, CDR2 FQGNSA. Trimming cost V 1 base and J 1 base, with 8 bases left between them. CDR3 length: 15 amino acids. The CDR3 DNA follows: TGTGCCAGCAGCTTAGTCGGGAGAAGCAATCAGCCCCAGCATTTT. As protein: CASSLVGRSNQPQHF. The whole variable domain, filled in from reference TRBV7-2 and TRBJ1-5, reads GAGVSQSPSNKVTEKGKDVELRCDPISGHTALYWYRQSLGQGLEFLIYFQGNSAPDKSGLPSDRFSAERTGGSVSTLTIQRTQQEDSAVYLCASSLVGRSNQPQHFGDGTRLSIL.

V usage is TRBV12-5 and J usage is TRBJ2-1, with D perhaps given as TRBD1 or TRBD2 (5 bases each). This CDR3 is built from 22 residues. V lost 0 bases, J lost 2 bases, and 29 bases lay in between. The germline V gene has CDR1 LGHNT and CDR2 FRNRAP. The CDR3 reads CASGLVPLSGTGLSETYNEQFF. The CDR3 nucleotides are TGTGCTAGTGGTTTGGTACCCCTCTCTGGGACCGGTCTTTCTGAAACCTACAATGAGCAGTTCTTC.

The rearrangement links TRBV28 to TRBJ1-6, with 9 positions matching TRBD1. With V trimmed by 5 bases and J by 10 bases, 6 bases remained unmatched. Germline V gives CDR1 MDHEN, CDR2 SYDVKM. This CDR3 region has 14 residues. The CDR3, as DNA: TGTGCCAGCAGTGTCGGACAGGGGCACTCACCCCTCCACTTT. This translates into CASSVGQGHSPLHF.

The genes are TRBV11-3 and TRBJ2-5; possibly TRBD1 for D (6 bases). The CDR3 contains 14 residues. Germline CDR1 and CDR2: SGHNT and YENEEA. V was trimmed by 5 bases and J by 1 base, leaving 11 bases between them. CDR3 sequence (DNA): TGTGCCAGCAGCCCACAGGGTGGCCAAGAGACCCAGTACTTC. Its translation is CASSPQGGQETQYF.

V and J are TRBV6-1 and TRBJ2-1; the D call may be TRBD1 or TRBD2 (6 bases each). The V end lost 2 bases, the J end lost 7 bases, and 15 bases lay between the germline ends. Germline V lookup: CDR1 MNHNS, CDR2 SASEGT. This CDR3 is 15 amino acids long. In nucleotides, the CDR3 is TGTGCCAGCAGTGAACACGGGGGCTCTGAAAATGAGCAGTTCTTC. Amino acid sequence: CASSEHGGSENEQFF.

This clone was seen a single time. The CDR3 is CASSPTSGGAYEQYF. Here the CDR3 DNA reads TGCGCCAGCAGCCCAACTAGCGGGGGGGCTTACGAGCAGTACTTC. The J gene is TRBJ2-7, the V gene TRBV5-1; 13 positions agree with TRBD2. The CDR3 has 15 amino acids. The germline CDR1 and CDR2 sequences are SGHRS and YFSETQ. With V trimmed by 4 bases and J by 4 bases, 5 bases remained unmatched.

The rearrangement uses TRBV10-3 and TRBJ1-2; no definite D call. The CDR3 runs to 15 residues. Trimming removed 3 bases from V and 0 bases from J, with 11 bases in between. Per the germline V gene, CDR1 is ENHRY and CDR2 is SYGVKD. The CDR3 is CAISDSGRANYGYTF. DNA of the CDR3: TGTGCCATCAGTGACAGTGGCAGAGCTAACTATGGCTACACCTTC.

J is TRBJ2-7 and V is TRBV29-1; no clear D. Germline V lookup: CDR1 SQVTM, CDR2 ANQGSEA. V gave up 4 bases and J gave up 5 bases, with 15 bases separating them. The CDR3 loop spans 13 amino acids. The CDR3 DNA sequence: TGCAGCGTTGGTCAGGCCCTGAACCACGAGCAGTACTTC. The encoded protein is CSVGQALNHEQYF.

V gene TRBV6-1 combines with J gene TRBJ1-5; D gene uncertain. The CDR3 is made up of 15 amino acids. CDR1 is MNHNS, CDR2 SASEGT, per germline. The V and J ends lost 7 bases and 1 base respectively, with 14 bases between them. DNA for the CDR3: TGTGCCAGCATCGGGCGATCGGGAAGCAATCAGCCCCAGCATTTT. Protein: CASIGRSGSNQPQHF.

J is TRBJ1-1 and V is TRBV30, with TRBD1 identical over 10 bases. Per the germline V gene, CDR1 is GTSNPN and CDR2 is SVGIG (reference sequence). The CDR3 loop spans 13 amino acids. The V gene end was trimmed by 3 bases and the J gene end by 5 bases; junction bases not matched to a gene: 3. The CDR3 coding sequence is TGTGCCTGGAGGGGGGACAGGGGTACTGAAGCTTTCTTT. Translating it yields CAWRGDRGTEAFF.

V and J are TRBV2 and TRBJ1-6; 8 bases line up with TRBD1. In germline, CDR1 is SNHLY, CDR2 FYNNEI. This CDR3 region has 16 residues. With V trimmed by 3 bases and J by 5 bases, 6 bases remained unmatched. CDR3 sequence reads: CASSEEQGANNSPLHF. In nucleotides, the CDR3 is TGTGCCAGCAGTGAGGAGCAGGGGGCGAATAATTCACCCCTCCACTTT.

In this sample, this clone turned up once. V gene TRBV6-1 combines with J gene TRBJ1-6, with 7 nucleotides matching TRBD1. Unmatched junction bases numbered 6, after V lost 0 bases and J lost 10 bases. The CDR3 runs to 15 residues. Germline loops: CDR1 MNHNS, CDR2 SASEGT. The CDR3, as DNA: TGTGCCAGCAGTGAAGCTGACAGGGTAGGATCACCCCTCCACTTT. Translating it yields CASSEADRVGSPLHF.

The V and J genes are TRBV7-8 and TRBJ1-2; D is undetermined. Germline CDR1 is SGHVS and CDR2 is FQNEAQ. V was cut by 3 bases and J by 2 bases, with 19 bases left in between. This CDR3 is 17 amino acids long. The CDR3 DNA is TGTGCCAGCAGCTTGTGGGATTTTGGCAGCTCGAACTATGGCTACACCTTC. Translated: CASSLWDFGSSNYGYTF.

This chain uses TRBV19 with TRBJ1-2; D is uncertain. The germline V and J ends were trimmed by 0 bases and 5 bases, with 4 bases remaining between them. The CDR3 contains 12 residues. The germline gives CDR1 LNHDA, CDR2 SQIVND (reference sequence). The CDR3 is CASSIETYGYTF. The CDR3 region has the DNA TGTGCCAGTAGTATAGAAACTTATGGCTACACCTTC.

The chain is built from TRBV4-3 and TRBJ2-6; D uncertain. The CDR3 is made up of 17 amino acids. V was cut by 4 bases and J by 0 bases, with 13 bases left in between. Per the germline V gene, CDR1 is LGHNA and CDR2 is YSLEER. The CDR3 sequence: CASSPINSDSGANVLTF. In DNA, the CDR3 is TGCGCCAGCAGCCCAATAAACAGTGACTCTGGGGCCAACGTCCTGACTTTC.

The J gene is TRBJ2-5, the V gene TRBV9; no reliable D call. Per the germline V gene, CDR1 is SGDLS and CDR2 is YYNGEE. The V and J ends lost 0 bases and 2 bases respectively, with 11 bases between them. This CDR3 contains 15 residues. CDR3 DNA: TGTGCCAGCAGCGTAGGGTTACAGTTACAAGAGACCCAGTACTTC. Amino acids: CASSVGLQLQETQYF.

This clone qualifies as medium-sized (0.01 to 0.1%). CDR3 nucleotides: TGTGCCAGCAGTCCCGGCGCAGGGGGATACTACAATGAGCAGTTCTTC. This sequence encodes CASSPGAGGYYNEQFF. V is TRBV27 and J is TRBJ2-1, with 7 bases that match TRBD1. This CDR3 region has 16 residues. The trim removed 5 bases at V and 3 bases at J, leaving 10 bases unmatched. CDR1 is MNHEY and CDR2 is SMNVEV in the germline V gene (reference sequence).

The chain carries TRBV7-2 and TRBJ2-7, with D uncertain. Germline-derived CDR1 and CDR2 are SGHTA and FQGNSA. CDR3 size: 14 residues. With 1 base removed from V and 2 bases from J, the gap between germline ends came to 9 bases. Here the CDR3 reads CASSLGYPTYEQYF. The CDR3 coding sequence is TGTGCCAGCAGCTTAGGATACCCAACCTACGAGCAGTACTTC.

This clone came up a few times. This sequence joins TRBV9 and TRBJ1-6; a weak D match, TRBD1 (6 bases). The CDR3 runs 15 residues. The V and J ends lost 3 bases and 1 base respectively, with 8 bases between them. Per the germline V gene, CDR1 is SGDLS and CDR2 is YYNGEE. The CDR3 region has the DNA TGTGCCAGCAGCGCAACAGGGTCCTATAATTCACCCCTCCACTTT. Protein product: CASSATGSYNSPLHF.

V and J are TRBV15 and TRBJ1-2; D perhaps matches TRBD1 (5 bases). CDR3 length: 14 residues. Germline V CDR1 and CDR2: LNHNV, YYDKDF (reference sequence). V was trimmed by 3 bases and J by 8 bases, leaving 16 bases between them. CDR3 protein: CATSSGRGTEGYTF. CDR3 sequence (DNA): TGTGCCACCAGCAGTGGCCGGGGCACTGAGGGCTACACCTTC.

The chain links TRBV6-1 to TRBJ2-7, with TRBD1 as a possible D gene (5 bases). The CDR3 has 12 amino acids. Trimming removed 4 bases from V and 3 bases from J, with 7 bases in between. CDR1 MNHNS and CDR2 SASEGT come from the germline V gene. CDR3 region: CASSVDSYEQYF. The CDR3 region has the DNA TGTGCCAGCAGTGTAGACAGCTACGAGCAGTACTTC.

The chain recombines TRBV30 with TRBJ1-6; tentative D call: TRBD1 (5 bases). The length of the CDR3 is 16 residues. The V gene's germline CDR1 is GTSNPN and CDR2 SVGIG (reference sequence). V gave up 4 bases and J gave up 9 bases, with 22 bases separating them. CDR3 sequence: CAWTYKRTSGASPLHF. The CDR3 DNA sequence: TGTGCCTGGACCTACAAAAGGACATCCGGGGCTTCACCCCTCCACTTT.

This clone appeared a single time. DNA of the CDR3: TGTGCCAGCAGCTCTCCTCCGGGGGCGTTCACAGATACGCAGTATTTT. Residues: CASSSPPGAFTDTQYF. The V call is TRBV21-1, the J call TRBJ2-3. TRBV21-1 is a pseudogene segment. This CDR3 is 16 amino acids long.

This clone was seen only once. The chain carries TRBV28 and TRBJ1-2, with 8 bases aligning to TRBD1. Germline V CDR1 and CDR2: MDHEN, SYDVKM. J lost 4 bases, V lost 6 bases, and 10 bases had no gene match. The CDR3 covers 15 residues. CDR3 amino acids: CASRARTGLFYGYTF. As DNA, the CDR3 is TGTGCCAGCAGGGCAAGGACAGGGCTTTTCTATGGCTACACCTTC.

The chain joins TRBV20-1 to TRBJ1-4, with a tentative D call TRBD1 (5 bases). Per germline, CDR1 DFQATT and CDR2 SNEGSKA (reference sequence). Trimming pared 5 bases from V and 11 bases from J, leaving 9 bases between. This CDR3 has 10 amino acids. Here the CDR3 reads CSAVRDKLFF. Written as DNA, the CDR3 is TGCAGTGCTGTCCGGGACAAACTGTTTTTT.

The rearrangement uses TRBV19 and TRBJ1-5, with TRBD1 identical over 8 bases. Germline V lookup: CDR1 LNHDA, CDR2 SQIVND (reference sequence). The CDR3 consists of 16 residues. Trimming took 9 bases from V and 3 from J; bases not matched to a gene: 13. The CDR3 DNA is TGTGCCAGCACCCCGGGGGGGGACAGGACCAATCAGCCCCAGCATTTT. Translating gives CASTPGGDRTNQPQHF.

This chain joins TRBV10-2 and TRBJ2-3; 10 nucleotides align to TRBD2. V was pared by 4 bases and J by 5 bases, with 12 bases of the junction left unmatched. The CDR3 runs to 17 residues. Germline CDR1 and CDR2: WSHSY and SAAADI. The CDR3, as DNA: TGCGCCAGCAGTGCTGGAGTCAGCGGGGGGGCGGGAGATACGCAGTATTTT. Residues: CASSAGVSGGAGDTQYF.